This TCR beta chain was sequenced in a study of T cells after posttransplantation cyclophosphamide. Study-wide findings and caveats: Donor CD8+ memory clones often dominated recipient blood repertoires at later times.

Profiled with immunoSEQ multiplex PCR; TCRdb holds only in-frame clones, not every one. The sample records 20,000 to 30,000 clones, more than 75% being singletons. The germline V and J ends were trimmed by 10 bases and 4 bases, with 13 bases remaining between them. CDR1 is MNHNS, CDR2 SASEGT, per germline. CDR3 size: 12 residues. A word on this clone: The antigen is undetermined.

This receptor was taken from a woman aged 55 to 70 with a blood cancer, CMV-positive, and with a related stem cell donor. This chain links TRBV6-1 with TRBJ1-2; maybe TRBD1 (5 bases). The sample taken for sequencing was PBMCs. CDR3 protein: CAIKTGSYGYTF. DNA of the CDR3: TGTGCCATAAAAACAGGATCCTATGGCTACACCTTC.